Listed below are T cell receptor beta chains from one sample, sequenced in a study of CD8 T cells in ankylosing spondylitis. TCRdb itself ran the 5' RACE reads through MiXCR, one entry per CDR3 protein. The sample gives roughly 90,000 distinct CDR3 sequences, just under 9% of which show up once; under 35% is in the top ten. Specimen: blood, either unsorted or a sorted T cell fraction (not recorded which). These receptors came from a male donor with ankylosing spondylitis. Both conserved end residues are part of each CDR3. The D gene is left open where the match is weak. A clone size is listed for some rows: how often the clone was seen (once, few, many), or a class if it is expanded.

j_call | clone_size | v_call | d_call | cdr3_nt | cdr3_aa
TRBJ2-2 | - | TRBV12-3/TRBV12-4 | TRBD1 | TGTGCCAGCAGCCAGACAGGGGGCTGGACCGGGGAGCTGTTTTTT | CASSQTGGWTGELFF
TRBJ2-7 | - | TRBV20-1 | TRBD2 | TGCAGTGCTGGTAGCGGGAAGTTCTACGAGCAGTACTTC | CSAGSGKFYEQYF
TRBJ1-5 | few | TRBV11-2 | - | TGTGCCAGCAGCTTAGACGGGGAGAGCAATCAGCCCCAGCATTTT | CASSLDGESNQPQHF
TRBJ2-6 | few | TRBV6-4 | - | TGTGCCAGCAGTGACGGGAGTGGGGCCAACGTCCTGACTTTC | CASSDGSGANVLTF
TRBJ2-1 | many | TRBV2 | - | TGTGCCAGCAGTCTAACCGCCACTGGAATTTACAATGAGCAGTTCTTC | CASSLTATGIYNEQFF
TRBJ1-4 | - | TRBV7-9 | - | TGTGCCAGCAGCTTAGCGGAGGGGCTCCATGGGGAACTGTTTTTT | CASSLAEGLHGELFF
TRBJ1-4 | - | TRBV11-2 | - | TGTGCCAGCCAAGACGGGACACCTGAAAAACTGTTTTTT | CASQDGTPEKLFF
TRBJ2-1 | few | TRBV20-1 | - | TGCAGTGCTAGAGATCAAGTAAATGAGCAGTTCTTC | CSARDQVNEQFF
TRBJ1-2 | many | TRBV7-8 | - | TGTGCCAGCAGCCCAGGGTCCGCCTATGGCTACACCTTC | CASSPGSAYGYTF
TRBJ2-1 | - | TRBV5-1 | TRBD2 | TGCGCCAGCAGCGTCGGGACAGAGCAGACTAGCGGCTCCTACAATGAGCAGTTCTTC | CASSVGTEQTSGSYNEQFF
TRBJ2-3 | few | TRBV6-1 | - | TGTGCCAGCAGTGAAGTGTTCGTCACCAGCACAGATACGCAGTATTTT | CASSEVFVTSTDTQYF
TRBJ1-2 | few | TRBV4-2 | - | TGTGCCAGCACATGGGGTTATGGCTACACCTTC | CASTWGYGYTF
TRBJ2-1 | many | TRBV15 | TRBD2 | TGTGCCACCAGCACTAGCGGGAGTTTCGGTGAGCAGTTCTTC | CATSTSGSFGEQFF
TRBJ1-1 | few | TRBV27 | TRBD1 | TGTGCCAGCAGTAAGACAGGGACGAACACTGAAGCTTTCTTT | CASSKTGTNTEAFF
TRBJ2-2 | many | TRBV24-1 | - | TGTGCCACCAGTGATCGGGCTACTGACACCGGGGAGCTGTTTTTT | CATSDRATDTGELFF
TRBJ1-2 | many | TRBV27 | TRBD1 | TGTGCCAGCAGTCCAATGACAGGGGGCAACTATGGCTACACCTTC | CASSPMTGGNYGYTF
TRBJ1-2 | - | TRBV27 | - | TGTGCCAGCAGTTTATCTTACAGTGCTAACTATGGCTACACCTTC | CASSLSYSANYGYTF
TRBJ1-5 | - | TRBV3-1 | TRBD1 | TGTGCCAGCAGCCAGCCGTCTCTGGACAGGTACTTTAGCAATCAGCCCCAGCATTTT | CASSQPSLDRYFSNQPQHF
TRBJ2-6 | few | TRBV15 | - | TGTGCCACCCTTGGTCCCGGGGGGCCCCTCTCTGGGGCCAACGTCCTGACTTTC | CATLGPGGPLSGANVLTF
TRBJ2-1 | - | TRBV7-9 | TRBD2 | TGTGCCAGCAGCTTAGTACTAGCGGTTTACAATGAGCAGTTCTTC | CASSLVLAVYNEQFF
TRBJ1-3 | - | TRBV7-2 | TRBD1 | TGTGCCAGCAGCGAACAGGGGTTCGCTGGAAACACCATATATTTT | CASSEQGFAGNTIYF
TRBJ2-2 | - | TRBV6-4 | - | TGTGCCAGCAGTGACGGGCGGGAGCTGTTTTTT | CASSDGRELFF
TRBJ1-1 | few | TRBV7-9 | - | TGTGCCAGCAGCTTAGTTGCCCTGGGCGAAGCTTTCTTT | CASSLVALGEAFF
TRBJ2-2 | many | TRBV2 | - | TGTGCCAGCAGTGAAGCGCTCCCCTTAGCGAACACCGGGGAGCTGTTTTTT | CASSEALPLANTGELFF
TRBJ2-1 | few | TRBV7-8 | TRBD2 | TGTGCCAGCAGCTCGCCCGGTGGAAGCGGGGCCTACAATGAGCAGTTCTTC | CASSSPGGSGAYNEQFF
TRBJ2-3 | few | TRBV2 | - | TGTGCCAGCAGTGAACAGGGCCCCCCAGATACGCAGTATTTT | CASSEQGPPDTQYF
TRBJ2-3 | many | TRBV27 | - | TGTGCCAGCAGTGGGACCGCGAAGACGCAGTATTTT | CASSGTAKTQYF
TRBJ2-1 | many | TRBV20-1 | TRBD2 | TGCAGTGCTCCCCGGACTAGCGGATCCTACAATGAGCAGTTCTTC | CSAPRTSGSYNEQFF
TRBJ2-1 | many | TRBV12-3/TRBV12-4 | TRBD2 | TGTGCCAGCAGCCTCGGGGGACTAGCGTACAATGAGCAGTTCTTC | CASSLGGLAYNEQFF
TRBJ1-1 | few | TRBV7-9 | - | TGTGCCAGCAGCTTATGGGAAGTTGGAGCTTTCTTT | CASSLWEVGAFF
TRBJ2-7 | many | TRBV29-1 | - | TGCAGCGTTGCGGTCGGGATCGTTCACCGGGAGCAGTACTTC | CSVAVGIVHREQYF
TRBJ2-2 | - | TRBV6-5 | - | TGTGCCAGCAGTTACGCAAGGACTTTCACCGGGGAGCTGTTTTTT | CASSYARTFTGELFF
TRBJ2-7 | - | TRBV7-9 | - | TGTGCCAGCAGCTTAGGGACGGCCTATCGCGACGAGCAGTACTTC | CASSLGTAYRDEQYF
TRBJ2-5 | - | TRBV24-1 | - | TGTGCCACCAGCGACTTAGGCAGGGCTGGGGAGACCCAGTACTTC | CATSDLGRAGETQYF
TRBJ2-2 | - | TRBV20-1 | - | TGCAGTGCTAGAGATTTGAACACCGGGGAGCTGTTTTTT | CSARDLNTGELFF
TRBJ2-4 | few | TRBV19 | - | TGTGCCAGTGGATCCCAGGGCCGAAACTTTCAGTACTTC | CASGSQGRNFQYF